These 18 T cell receptor beta chains were all obtained from the same sample, sequenced in a study of blood T cell repertoires in COVID-19. Assay used: immunoSEQ multiplex PCR; TCRdb lists only in-frame clones, some missing. This sample carries 300,000 or so clones, roughly nine tenths of them seen once, and the ten largest clones take under 3%. The source material was PBMCs or T cells enriched from blood (not recorded which). These receptors were obtained from a woman in her fifties or sixties who had been exposed to COVID-19.

The V and J genes are TRBV5-1 and TRBJ2-1, with 10 nucleotides matching TRBD1. Trimming at V came to 4 bases and at J to 7 bases, leaving 8 bases not matched to a gene. The CDR3 sequence is 15 residues long. CDR1 is SGHRS, CDR2 YFSETQ, per germline. The CDR3 DNA reads as TGCGCCAGCAGCCTAACCGGGACAGGGGAAAATGAGCAGTTCTTC. This translates into CASSLTGTGENEQFF.

V is TRBV5-4 and J is TRBJ1-6, with TRBD1 as a possible D gene (6 bases). Germline values: CDR1 SGHNT, CDR2 YYREEE (reference sequence). The V gene lost 4 bases and the J gene lost 8 bases, with 16 bases spanning the gap. This CDR3 contains 15 residues. In DNA form, the CDR3 reads TGTGCCAGCAGCAGCGCAGGGGTTAGGGATTCACCCCTCCACTTT. Amino acids: CASSSAGVRDSPLHF. The full variable domain, rest sourced from reference TRBV5-4 and TRBJ1-6, is ETGVTQSPTHLIKTRGQQVTLRCSSQSGHNTVSWYQQALGQGPQFIFQYYREEENGRGNFPPRFSGLQFPNYSSELNVNALELDDSALYLCASSSAGVRDSPLHFGNGTRLTVT.

The gene calls are TRBV7-2 and TRBJ2-5; no clear D gene. The CDR3 has 13 amino acids. Germline V gene data show CDR1 as SGHTA and CDR2 as FQGNSA. Trimming stripped 5 bases from V and 1 base from J, with 8 bases between. CDR3 sequence (DNA): TGTGCCAGCAGCAGCCGGAGCCAAGAGACCCAGTACTTC. This encodes CASSSRSQETQYF.

The J gene is TRBJ2-2, the V gene TRBV29-1, with D uncertain. Germline assignment: CDR1 SQVTM and CDR2 ANQGSEA. There are 12 residues in the CDR3. Between the trimmed V and J ends, which lost 6 bases and 2 bases, there was a span of 7 bases. The CDR3 DNA reads as TGCAGCGTCGGTGGTAACACCGGGGAGCTGTTTTTT. Translating gives CSVGGNTGELFF.

This clone appeared once. V is TRBV5-1 and J is TRBJ1-4; possible D gene TRBD1, 5 bases. Trimming took 4 bases from V and 8 from J, leaving 15 bases between them. The CDR3 spans 14 residues. Germline values: CDR1 SGHRS, CDR2 YFSETQ. The CDR3, as DNA: TGCGCCAGCAGCAGCGGGACGGTCGACGAAAAACTGTTTTTT. It codes for CASSSGTVDEKLFF.

The chain joins TRBV30 to TRBJ1-1; TRBD1 aligns across 9 bases. The germline V gene has CDR1 GTSNPN and CDR2 SVGIG (reference sequence). This CDR3 is built from 14 residues. J was trimmed by 4 bases and V by 5 bases; bases with no gene match: 8. CDR3 amino acids: CAWEIDRGGTEAFF. CDR3 nucleotide sequence: TGTGCCTGGGAAATTGACAGGGGGGGCACTGAAGCTTTCTTT. Together with reference TRBV30 and TRBJ1-1, the CDR3 gives the full variable domain: SQTIHQWPATLVQPVGSPLSLECTVEGTSNPNLYWYRQAAGRGLQLLFYSVGIGQISSEVPQNLSASRPQDRQFILSSKKLLLSDSGFYLCAWEIDRGGTEAFFGQGTRLTVV.

The chain combines TRBV2 with TRBJ1-2; D is undetermined. The V and J ends lost 1 base and 6 bases respectively, with 6 bases between them. The germline CDR1 and CDR2 sequences are SNHLY and FYNNEI. The CDR3 has 12 amino acids. As DNA, the CDR3 is TGTGCCAGCAGTGAAGTCGGGGATGGCTACACCTTC. Residues: CASSEVGDGYTF.

DNA of the CDR3: TGTGCCAGCCTTTTCGACAGGGCCGAGACGAATGAGCAGTTCTTC. As protein: CASLFDRAETNEQFF. J is TRBJ2-1 and V is TRBV2, with 7 bases lining up with TRBD1. J gave up 7 bases and V 8 bases, and 14 bases lay outside the gene matches. The CDR3 consists of 15 residues. Germline V gene data show CDR1 as SNHLY and CDR2 as FYNNEI. Full variable domain (rest looked up from reference TRBV2 and TRBJ2-1): EPEVTQTPSHQVTQMGQEVILRCVPISNHLYFYWYRQILGQKVEFLVSFYNNEISEKSEIFDDQFSVERPDGSNFTLKIRSTKLEDSAMYFCASLFDRAETNEQFFGPGTRLTVL.

The gene calls are TRBV27 and TRBJ1-5, with D possibly being TRBD1 (6 bases). The germline gives CDR1 MNHEY, CDR2 SMNVEV (reference sequence). The CDR3 has 17 residues. Trimming stripped 1 base from V and 10 bases from J, with 23 bases between. For the CDR3, the DNA is TGTGCCAGCAGTTTATGGGGAGCGGACAGTCTCGGTTCTCCCCAGCATTTT. The encoded protein is CASSLWGADSLGSPQHF.

The J gene is TRBJ1-5, the V gene TRBV28; D is undetermined. The V and J ends lost 2 bases and 7 bases respectively, with 15 bases between them. This CDR3 contains 15 residues. The germline CDR1 and CDR2 sequences are MDHEN and SYDVKM. The CDR3 protein is CASSLEARRRQPQHF. The CDR3 nucleotides read TGTGCCAGCAGTTTAGAGGCTAGGAGAAGGCAGCCCCAGCATTTT.

The chain has TRBV13 and TRBJ1-3, with D possibly TRBD1 on 5 matching bases. V was cut by 8 bases and J by 9 bases, with 23 bases left in between. Looked up from germline, CDR1 is PRHDT and CDR2 is FYEKMQ (reference sequence). This CDR3 contains 15 residues. DNA for the CDR3: TGTGCCAGCGCCCCGGGCGCAGGGCCCGTTGGCACCATATATTTT. It translates to CASAPGAGPVGTIYF.

J is TRBJ2-7 and V is TRBV30, with 8 bases lining up with TRBD1. The CDR3 is 14 residues long. In germline, CDR1 is GTSNPN, CDR2 SVGIG (reference sequence). Losses at the gene ends were 3 bases for V and 3 bases for J; bases not matched to a gene: 7. In nucleotides, the CDR3 is TGTGCCTGGAGCCTCAGGGGGCTAAGCTACGAGCAGTACTTC. Its protein product is CAWSLRGLSYEQYF.

The rearrangement joins TRBV30 to TRBJ2-1, with 10 bases lining up with TRBD1. V was clipped by 1 base and J by 7 bases; unmatched bases: 10. Per the germline V gene, CDR1 is GTSNPN and CDR2 is SVGIG (reference sequence). The CDR3 totals 16 residues. CDR3 DNA: TGTGCCTGGAGTGAGTCTTGGGACAGGGGTACAAATGAGCAGTTCTTC. Translating it yields CAWSESWDRGTNEQFF. Complete variable domain (other parts from reference TRBV30 and TRBJ2-1): SQTIHQWPATLVQPVGSPLSLECTVEGTSNPNLYWYRQAAGRGLQLLFYSVGIGQISSEVPQNLSASRPQDRQFILSSKKLLLSDSGFYLCAWSESWDRGTNEQFFGPGTRLTVL.

The V and J genes are TRBV28 and TRBJ2-5; TRBD1 is a possible D gene (6 bases). V was shortened by 3 bases and J by 2 bases, with 13 bases between the two germline ends. CDR1 is MDHEN and CDR2 is SYDVKM in the germline V gene. The CDR3 consists of 15 residues. DNA for the CDR3: TGTGCCAGCAGTTTGCCCTCCACAGGGCAAGAGACCCAGTACTTC. This encodes CASSLPSTGQETQYF.

V gene TRBV5-1 combines with J gene TRBJ2-5; TRBD1 might be the D (7 bases). The CDR3 is 15 residues long. Germline V gene sequence: CDR1 SGHRS, CDR2 YFSETQ. The V and J ends lost 3 bases and 4 bases respectively, with 16 bases between them. CDR3 loop: CASSSAGQPLETQYF. DNA for the CDR3: TGCGCCAGCAGCTCCGCGGGACAGCCGCTAGAGACCCAGTACTTC.

This clone has a single count. The gene calls are TRBV6-5 and TRBJ2-7, with 9 bases that match TRBD1. The V and J ends lost 6 bases and 0 bases, in that order; junction bases with no gene match: 6. The germline gives CDR1 MNHEY, CDR2 SVGAGI. The CDR3 extends over 15 amino acids. In DNA form, the CDR3 reads TGTGCCAGCAGGCAACAGGGGGCCAGCTCCTACGAGCAGTACTTC. It encodes CASRQQGASSYEQYF.

The chain links TRBV28 to TRBJ2-7, with 11 bases identical to TRBD1. In germline, CDR1 is MDHEN, CDR2 SYDVKM. The junction had 8 bases not matched to a gene; V was cut back by 6 bases and J by 4 bases. The CDR3 contains 15 residues. The CDR3 protein is CASRPIGQGAYEQYF. The CDR3 nucleotides are TGTGCCAGCAGGCCTATTGGACAGGGGGCTTACGAGCAGTACTTC.

This chain connects TRBV4-1 to TRBJ2-7, with D tentatively TRBD2 (6 bases). Trimming took 0 bases from V and 2 from J, leaving 11 bases between them. There are 15 residues in the CDR3. Germline V gives CDR1 MGHRA, CDR2 YSYEKL. The CDR3 loop reads CASSQDGTGTYEQYF. The DNA of the CDR3 is TGCGCCAGCAGCCAAGACGGGACTGGGACCTACGAGCAGTACTTC.